These 14 T cell receptor beta chains were all obtained from the same sample, sequenced in a study of cytomegalovirus exposure and HLA in healthy donors. PCR employed 60 Vbeta and 13 Jbeta primers. The assay was immunoSEQ multiplex PCR, and TCRdb's table has in-frame clones only and misses some. The sample holds over 150,000 clones; around 79% are singletons and the top ten take 1.3% to 1.5%. Sequencing was done on a sample of PBMCs. Source of these receptors: a man aged 18 to 30 in good health and CMV-seronegative.

This clone was counted a few times. This chain joins TRBV15 and TRBJ1-1; 9 bases map to TRBD1. V trimming: 5 bases; J trimming: 1 base; junction bases outside the gene matches: 2. The germline gives CDR1 LNHNV, CDR2 YYDKDF (reference sequence). The CDR3 covers 14 residues. CDR3 protein: CATSVGQGNTEAFF. In DNA form, the CDR3 reads TGTGCCACCAGCGTGGGACAGGGGAACACTGAAGCTTTCTTT.

In its sample, this clone was seen a few times. The CDR3 region is CASSFLAGSYEQYF. The DNA of the CDR3 is TGTGCCAGCAGCTTTCTAGCGGGGTCCTACGAGCAGTACTTC. This chain connects TRBV7-8 to TRBJ2-7, with 9 positions matching TRBD2. The CDR3 is made up of 14 amino acids. In germline, CDR1 is SGHVS, CDR2 FQNEAQ. The V and J ends lost 3 bases and 1 base, in that order; junction bases with no gene match: 1. Variable domain in full (rest from reference TRBV7-8 and TRBJ2-7): GAGVSQSPRYKVAKRGQDVALRCDPISGHVSLFWYQQALGQGPEFLTYFQNEAQLDKSGLPSDRFFAERPEGSVSTLKIQRTQQEDSAVYLCASSFLAGSYEQYFGPGTRLTVT.

This clone has only one observation. One end of the junction does not line up with germline, which may come from a read error. The chain joins TRBV19 to TRBJ1-5; 9 bases agree with TRBD1. CDR3 size: 14 residues. The V gene's germline CDR1 is LNHDA and CDR2 SQIVND (reference sequence). CDR3 DNA: TGTGCCAGTAGTGCCACAGGGGGCAATCGGCCCCAGCATTTT. Amino acid sequence: CASSATGGNRPQHF.

The rearrangement uses TRBV4-1 and TRBJ2-7; 8 bases fit TRBD2. V trimming: 1 base; J trimming: 3 bases; junction bases outside the gene matches: 5. CDR3 size: 15 residues. Germline V CDR1 and CDR2: MGHRA, YSYEKL. Written as DNA, the CDR3 is TGCGCCAGCAGCCAAGTTAATAGCGGGGTCTACGAGCAGTACTTC. Translated, it gives CASSQVNSGVYEQYF.

The V call is TRBV28, the J call TRBJ2-7, with 7 nucleotides matching TRBD2. The CDR3 has 14 amino acids. Germline V CDR1 and CDR2: MDHEN, SYDVKM. J lost 3 bases, V lost 8 bases, and 10 bases had no gene match. The CDR3 bases are TGTGCCAGCGCCTTGGGCGGGGGAATCTACGAGCAGTACTTC. It encodes CASALGGGIYEQYF.

V usage is TRBV10-3 and J usage is TRBJ2-3, with 11 bases aligning to TRBD2. Germline CDR1 ENHRY, CDR2 SYGVKD. V trimming: 6 bases; J trimming: 1 base; junction bases outside the gene matches: 21. This CDR3 has 21 amino acids. The CDR3 region is CAIRATQGLAGGSRGTDTQYF. For the CDR3, the DNA is TGTGCCATCAGGGCCACCCAAGGACTAGCGGGCGGTTCCCGCGGCACAGATACGCAGTATTTT.

The chain is built from TRBV5-4 and TRBJ2-3; no clear D gene. V gave up 2 bases and J gave up 6 bases, with 10 bases separating them. The length of the CDR3 is 13 residues. The germline CDR1 and CDR2 sequences are SGHNT and YYREEE (reference sequence). For the CDR3, the DNA is TGTGCCAGCAGCTTACCCCACGGGGATACGCAGTATTTT. This encodes CASSLPHGDTQYF.

The rearrangement links TRBV11-2 to TRBJ2-2; 7 bases map to TRBD2. Germline V gene sequence: CDR1 SGHAT, CDR2 FQNNGV. The CDR3 spans 14 residues. V shed 5 bases and J 3 bases; nucleotides not matched to a gene: 3. This chain's CDR3 is CASSRDYYTGELFF. The CDR3 DNA reads as TGTGCCAGCAGCCGGGACTACTACACCGGGGAGCTGTTTTTT.

The chain links TRBV2 to TRBJ2-6; D not resolved. V lost 8 bases to trimming and J lost 0 bases, with 5 bases between them. The germline gives CDR1 SNHLY, CDR2 FYNNEI. The CDR3 loop spans 13 amino acids. Here the CDR3 reads CASESSGANVLTF. In DNA form, the CDR3 reads TGTGCCAGCGAGAGCTCTGGGGCCAACGTCCTGACTTTC.

V and J are TRBV10-3 and TRBJ2-7; TRBD2 is a possible D gene (6 bases). The CDR3 has 15 amino acids. V was trimmed by 6 bases and J by 1 base, leaving 16 bases between them. CDR1 and CDR2 (germline): ENHRY, SYGVKD. Here the CDR3 DNA reads TGTGCCATCAGGGTGGCTAGCGTCGTTTCCTACGAGCAGTACTTC. Its protein product is CAIRVASVVSYEQYF.

The chain combines TRBV10-1 with TRBJ2-2; tentative D call: TRBD1 (6 bases). Trimming stripped 5 bases from V and 7 bases from J, with 11 bases between. The CDR3 has 13 residues. Germline assignment: CDR1 WNHNN and CDR2 SYGVQD (reference sequence). CDR3 region: CASSSQGIGELFF. CDR3 DNA sequence: TGCGCCAGCAGTTCTCAGGGGATCGGGGAGCTGTTTTTT.

V usage is TRBV10-3 and J usage is TRBJ2-5, with TRBD2 matching over 10 bases. The CDR3 loop spans 17 amino acids. V was pared by 0 bases and J by 6 bases, with 10 bases of the junction left unmatched. CDR1 is ENHRY, CDR2 SYGVKD, per germline. Here the CDR3 DNA reads TGTGCCATCAGTGAGTCAGGTGGGCTAGCGGGAGCTAAGACCCAGTACTTC. Protein: CAISESGGLAGAKTQYF.

The chain employs TRBV5-1 and TRBJ2-5; TRBD1 agrees at 7 bases. The V gene's germline CDR1 is SGHRS and CDR2 YFSETQ. The CDR3 is 16 residues long. Unmatched junction bases numbered 10, after V lost 0 bases and J lost 5 bases. This chain's CDR3 is CASSLGQGSNVETQYF. In DNA, the CDR3 is TGCGCCAGCAGCTTGGGACAGGGTTCCAATGTTGAGACCCAGTACTTC. The entire variable domain, with the rest obtained from reference TRBV5-1 and TRBJ2-5, is as follows: KAGVTQTPRYLIKTRGQQVTLSCSPISGHRSVSWYQQTPGQGLQFLFEYFSETQRNKGNFPGRFSGRQFSNSRSEMNVSTLELGDSALYLCASSLGQGSNVETQYFGPGTRLLVL.

This chain connects TRBV4-1 to TRBJ1-2, with TRBD1 as a possible D gene (5 bases). V lost 0 bases and J lost 3, with 14 bases in between. Per the germline V gene, CDR1 is MGHRA and CDR2 is YSYEKL. The CDR3 consists of 16 residues. The CDR3 region is CASSQDVKGSDYGYTF. The DNA of the CDR3 is TGCGCCAGCAGCCAAGATGTGAAGGGGTCGGACTATGGCTACACCTTC.